This is a list of T cell receptor beta chains from one sample in a study of cytomegalovirus exposure and HLA in healthy donors. Sequencing used immunoSEQ multiplex PCR; TCRdb keeps in-frame clones, though not all of them. In the table there are 150,000 or so clones, approximately 80% of which are singletons. What was sequenced was PBMCs. Receptor source: a middle-aged woman in good health and CMV-seronegative. CDR3s include the opening cysteine and the closing phenylalanine or tryptophan. The D gene is left open where the match is weak. Clone size is not always given. Where it is, it says once, few, many or a class for expanded clones.

NA	TRBV5-6	TRBJ2-1	NA	TGTGCCAGCAGCTTTTTAGGAGTTAGCTCCTACAATGAGCAGTTCTTC	CASSFLGVSSYNEQFF
TRBD2	TRBV7-3	TRBJ2-7	NA	TGTGCCAGCAGCTTCGGGGGGAGCTCCTACGAGCAGTACTTC	CASSFGGSSYEQYF
NA	TRBV4-3	TRBJ2-5	NA	TGCGCCAGCAGCCACTACTTAGCGGAAGAGACCCAGTACTTC	CASSHYLAEETQYF
TRBD1	TRBV7-3	TRBJ2-2	NA	TGTGCCAGCAGCCACGGACAGGGTGGCACCGGGGAGCTGTTTTTT	CASSHGQGGTGELFF
NA	TRBV14	TRBJ1-1	medium-sized	TGTGCCAGCAGCCCCCGGGAACTTAGAAACCCGAACACTGAAGCTTTCTTT	CASSPRELRNPNTEAFF
NA	TRBV7-2	TRBJ1-2	NA	TGTGCCAGCAGCTTGGGAGATGGCTACACCTTC	CASSLGDGYTF
TRBD1	TRBV5-8	TRBJ1-4	NA	TGTGCCAGCAGCGAGCCAGGGGGAGTGAGTGAAAAACTGTTTTTT	CASSEPGGVSEKLFF
TRBD1	TRBV5-1	TRBJ2-1	few	TGCGCCAGCAGCTTGGCAACGGGACAGGGGTACAATGAGCAGTTCTTC	CASSLATGQGYNEQFF
TRBD1	TRBV4-3	TRBJ1-5	NA	TGCGCCAGCAGCCGGCAGGCGGACAGGGAGGACCAGCCCCAGCATTTT	CASSRQADREDQPQHF
NA	TRBV21-1	TRBJ2-3	NA	TGTGCCAGCAGCATGCGATTAAGCGGGACTAGCACAGATACGCAGTATTTT	CASSMRLSGTSTDTQYF
TRBD1	TRBV2	TRBJ1-5	NA	TGTGCCAGCGGATCTGGACAGGGGTTCAGGGGCAATCAGCCCCAGCATTTT	CASGSGQGFRGNQPQHF
NA	TRBV7-8	TRBJ2-3	NA	TGTGCCAGCAGCGTCTGGGGCGATGGCACAGATACGCAGTATTTT	CASSVWGDGTDTQYF
TRBD1	TRBV7-9	TRBJ2-7	NA	TGTTCCAGCAGCTCCTTCGGACAGGGGATATTCGACGAGCAGTACTTC	CSSSSFGQGIFDEQYF
NA	TRBV7-2	TRBJ2-7	NA	TGTGCCAGCAGCCCACGGACAGCCCTGAGCTCCTACGAGCAGTACTTC	CASSPRTALSSYEQYF
NA	TRBV7-2	TRBJ2-1	NA	TGTGCCAGCAGCTTAGTTATGAGGCGTGAGCAGTTCTTC	CASSLVMRREQFF
TRBD1	TRBV7-9	TRBJ1-1	NA	TGTTCCAGCAGCCAGGGACAGGGCCTGAACACTGAAGCTTTCTTT	CSSSQGQGLNTEAFF
TRBD1	TRBV19	TRBJ1-1	NA	TGTGCCAGTAGTATCAGACAGGGGGCACAAGAAGCTTTCTTT	CASSIRQGAQEAFF
TRBD1	TRBV18	TRBJ2-7	NA	TGTGCCAGCTCACCAGGACAGGGCTTCGTGTACGAGCAGTACTTC	CASSPGQGFVYEQYF
NA	TRBV2	TRBJ1-6	NA	TGTGCCAGCAGTGACGAGATATTGGTCTCACCCCTCCACTTT	CASSDEILVSPLHF
TRBD1	TRBV7-2	TRBJ1-2	once	TGTGCCAGCAGCCCCTGGACAGGCTCCTATGGCTACACCTTC	CASSPWTGSYGYTF
TRBD2	TRBV7-3	TRBJ2-1	NA	TGTGCCAGCAGCCAGGACGGGGGGTCGGGATATGAGCAGTTCTTC	CASSQDGGSGYEQFF
TRBD1	TRBV30	TRBJ2-1	NA	TGTGCCTGGAGGGAACTTCGGGACAGGAGCTCCTACAATGAGCAGTTCTTC	CAWRELRDRSSYNEQFF
TRBD1	TRBV19	TRBJ1-6	NA	TGTGCCAGTACTCCCGGGACAGGGGCCTATAATTCACCCCTCCACTTT	CASTPGTGAYNSPLHF
TRBD2	TRBV5-6	TRBJ2-6	once	TGTGCCAGCAACGGGGGGGACGGGGCCAACGGCCTGACTTTC	CASNGGDGANGLTF
NA	TRBV5-1	TRBJ2-5	NA	TGCGCCAGCAGCTTACCCTCCGACAGTAAAGAGACCCAGTACTTC	CASSLPSDSKETQYF
NA	TRBV19	TRBJ2-2	NA	TGTGCCAGTAGTATTCGGTCCGTAAGATCGAGGAACACCGGGGAGCTGTTTTTT	CASSIRSVRSRNTGELFF
TRBD2	TRBV7-2	TRBJ2-5	NA	TGTGCCAGCAGCTTATTGAGCGGGGGGGCCCAAGAGACCCAGTACTTC	CASSLLSGGAQETQYF
TRBD1	TRBV5-4	TRBJ1-1	NA	TGTGCCAGCAGCTTTGGGACAGGGAACACTGAAGCTTTCTTT	CASSFGTGNTEAFF
TRBD2	TRBV11-1	TRBJ2-1	NA	TGTGCCAGCAGTCGACTAGCTAGCTCCTACAATGAGCAGTTCTTC	CASSRLASSYNEQFF
NA	TRBV13	TRBJ1-2	NA	TGTGCCAGCAGTGCAGGCCGGGGGGCGAGCTATGGCTACACCTTC	CASSAGRGASYGYTF
NA	TRBV4-2	TRBJ2-2	few	TGTGCCAGCAGCCCTGCAGCGGAAAACACCGGGGAGCTGTTTTTT	CASSPAAENTGELFF
TRBD2	TRBV11-2	TRBJ2-1	NA	TGTGCCAGCAGGCCCAGCGGGAGGAAAGCGGGTGAGCAGTTCTTC	CASRPSGRKAGEQFF
TRBD2	TRBV6-1	TRBJ2-7	NA	TGTGCCAGCAGTGAAGTCAGCGGGAGGGCCTACGAGCAGTACTTC	CASSEVSGRAYEQYF
TRBD1	TRBV7-3	TRBJ2-6	NA	TGTGCCAGCAGACCTGGAGGCCCGACAGGGGACGTCCTGACTTTC	CASRPGGPTGDVLTF
NA	TRBV27	TRBJ2-7	few	TGTGCCAGCAGTTTATTTCCCCCTTCGGACAGAAGATACGAGCAGTACTTC	CASSLFPPSDRRYEQYF
TRBD1	TRBV19	TRBJ2-7	few	TGTGCCAGTAGCCTGGGACAGGGCAATACGTACGAGCAGTACTTC	CASSLGQGNTYEQYF
TRBD2	TRBV7-9	TRBJ2-2	once	TGTGCCAGCAGCCCTAGCGGGGGGACAACTGGGGGCACCGGGGAGCTGTTTTTT	CASSPSGGTTGGTGELFF
TRBD1	TRBV6-5	TRBJ2-3	few	TGTGCCAGCAGGAGGGGGCCGGCAGATACGCAGTATTTT	CASRRGPADTQYF
NA	TRBV5-1	TRBJ1-6	NA	TGCGCCAGCAGGCCGGACAGCCGCTCCTATAATTCACCCCTCCACTTT	CASRPDSRSYNSPLHF
NA	TRBV7-3	TRBJ2-2	NA	TGTGCCAGCAGCCAACAGACAGTGAACACCGGGGAGCTGTTTTTT	CASSQQTVNTGELFF
TRBD2	TRBV6-4	TRBJ2-3	NA	TGTGCCAGCAGTGACTCTAGCGGGGGGGCAGCAGATACGCAGTATTTT	CASSDSSGGAADTQYF
NA	TRBV13	TRBJ2-7	NA	TGTGCCAGCAGCCACCGGGACATAGGAGGCTACGAGCAGTACTTC	CASSHRDIGGYEQYF
NA	TRBV18	TRBJ2-6	NA	TGTGCCAGCTCACCGGGGTCCCCATCTGGGGCCAACGGCCTGACTTTC	CASSPGSPSGANGLTF
TRBD2	TRBV4-1	TRBJ2-1	once	TGCGCCAGCAGCCAACCCACGCGGGGGGGTTCTTTCGATGAGCAGTTCTTC	CASSQPTRGGSFDEQFF
TRBD1	TRBV27	TRBJ2-5	few	TGTGCCAGCAGTTTATTAGGGACAGGGTTAAGGAGAGAGACCCAGTACTTC	CASSLLGTGLRRETQYF
TRBD1	TRBV11-3	TRBJ2-7	NA	TGTGCCAGCAGCTTGAGCCGGGACAGGGGTGTTTACGAGCAGTACTTC	CASSLSRDRGVYEQYF
NA	TRBV7-2	TRBJ2-3	once	TGTGCCAGCAGCTTATGGGGAGTCTCTAGCACAGATACGCAGTATTTT	CASSLWGVSSTDTQYF